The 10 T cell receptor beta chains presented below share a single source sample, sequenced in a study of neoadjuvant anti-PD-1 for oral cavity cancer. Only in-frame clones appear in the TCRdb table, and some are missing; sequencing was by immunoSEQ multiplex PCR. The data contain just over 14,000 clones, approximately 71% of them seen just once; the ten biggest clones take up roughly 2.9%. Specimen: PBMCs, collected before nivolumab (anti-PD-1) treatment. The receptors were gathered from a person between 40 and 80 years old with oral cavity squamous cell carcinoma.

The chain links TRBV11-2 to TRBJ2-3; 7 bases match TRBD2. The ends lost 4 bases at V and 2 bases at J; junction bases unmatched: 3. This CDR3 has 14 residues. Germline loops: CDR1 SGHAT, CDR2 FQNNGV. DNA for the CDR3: TGTGCCAGCAGCTCCGGGACTAACACAGATACGCAGTATTTT. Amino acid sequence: CASSSGTNTDTQYF.

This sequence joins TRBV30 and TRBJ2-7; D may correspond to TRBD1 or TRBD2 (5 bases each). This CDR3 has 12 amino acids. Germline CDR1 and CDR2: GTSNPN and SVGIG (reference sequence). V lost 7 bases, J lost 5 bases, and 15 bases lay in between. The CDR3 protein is CALGRGFDEQYF. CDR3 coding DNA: TGTGCCTTAGGCCGGGGCTTTGACGAGCAGTACTTC.

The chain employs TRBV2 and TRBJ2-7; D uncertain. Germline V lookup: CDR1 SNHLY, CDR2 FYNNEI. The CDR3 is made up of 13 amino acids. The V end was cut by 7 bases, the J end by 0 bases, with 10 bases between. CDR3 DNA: TGTGCCAGCACCGCGGCCGACTCCTACGAGCAGTACTTC. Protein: CASTAADSYEQYF.

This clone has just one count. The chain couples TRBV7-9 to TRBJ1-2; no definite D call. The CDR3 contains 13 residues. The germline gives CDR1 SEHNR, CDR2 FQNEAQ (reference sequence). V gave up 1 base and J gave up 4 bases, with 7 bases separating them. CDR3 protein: CASSLGGTYGYTF. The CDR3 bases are TGTGCCAGCAGCTTAGGGGGTACCTATGGCTACACCTTC.

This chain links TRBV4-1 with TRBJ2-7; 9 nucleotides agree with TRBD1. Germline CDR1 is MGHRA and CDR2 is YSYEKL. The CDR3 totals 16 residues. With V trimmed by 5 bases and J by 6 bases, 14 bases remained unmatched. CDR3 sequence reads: CASSFALDRGGREQYF. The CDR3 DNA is TGCGCCAGCAGCTTCGCCCTGGACAGGGGAGGTCGCGAGCAGTACTTC.

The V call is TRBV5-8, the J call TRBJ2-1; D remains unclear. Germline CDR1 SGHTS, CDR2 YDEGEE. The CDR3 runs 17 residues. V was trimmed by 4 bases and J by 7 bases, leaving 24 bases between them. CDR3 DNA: TGTGCCAGCAGCAAGTTCCTTGGGAAAGAGGTTAGAAATGAGCAGTTCTTC. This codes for CASSKFLGKEVRNEQFF.

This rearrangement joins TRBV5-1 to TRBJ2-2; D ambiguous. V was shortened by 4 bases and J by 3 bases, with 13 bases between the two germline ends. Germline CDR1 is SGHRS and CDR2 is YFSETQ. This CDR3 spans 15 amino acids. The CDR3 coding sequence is TGCGCCAGCAGCCCGGTAACGATACACACCGGGGAGCTGTTTTTT. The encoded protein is CASSPVTIHTGELFF.

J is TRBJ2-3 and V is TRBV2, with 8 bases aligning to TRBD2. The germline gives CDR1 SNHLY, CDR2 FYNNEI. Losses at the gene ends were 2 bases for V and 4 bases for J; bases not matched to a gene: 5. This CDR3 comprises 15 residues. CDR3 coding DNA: TGTGCCAGCAGTGAAAGAACGGGAGGGCCAGATACGCAGTATTTT. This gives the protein CASSERTGGPDTQYF.

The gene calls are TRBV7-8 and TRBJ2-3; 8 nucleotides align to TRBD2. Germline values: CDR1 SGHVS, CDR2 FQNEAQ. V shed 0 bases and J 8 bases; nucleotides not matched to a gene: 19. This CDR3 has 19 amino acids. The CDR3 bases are TGTGCCAGCAGCTTAGCGCGATTCCAGAACGGGAGGGCTCGGATTACGCAGTATTTT. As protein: CASSLARFQNGRARITQYF.

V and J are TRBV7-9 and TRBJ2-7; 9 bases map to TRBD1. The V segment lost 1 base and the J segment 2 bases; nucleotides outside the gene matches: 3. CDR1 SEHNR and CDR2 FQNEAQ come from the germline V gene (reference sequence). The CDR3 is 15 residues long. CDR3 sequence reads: CASSLEGTGPYEQYF. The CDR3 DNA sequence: TGTGCCAGCAGCTTAGAAGGGACAGGGCCCTACGAGCAGTACTTC.